The 30 T cell receptor beta chains below come from one sample, sequenced in a study of blood T cells in healthy people across ages. The second PCR ran about 6 to 12 cycles with a sample-barcoded 5' primer and J-beta primers. TCRdb re-called the 5' RACE reads with MiXCR, one entry per CDR3 protein. The sample records about 1.6 million distinct CDR3 sequences, 34% being singletons. Sequenced: blood. These receptors came from a woman between 25 and 40 years old in good health.

The chain combines TRBV3-1 with TRBJ2-1; 12 nucleotides align to TRBD2. The CDR3 runs 20 residues. J gave up 0 bases and V 0 bases, and 9 bases lay outside the gene matches. The germline CDR1 and CDR2 sequences are LGHDT and YNNKEL (reference sequence). The CDR3 spells CASSQEEGLAGYSSYNEQFF. Here the CDR3 DNA reads TGTGCCAGCAGCCAAGAGGAGGGACTAGCGGGTTATAGCTCCTACAATGAGCAGTTCTTC.

The chain combines TRBV20-1 with TRBJ2-7, with TRBD1 matching 9 bases. Germline lookup yields CDR1 DFQATT and CDR2 SNEGSKA (reference sequence). With 0 bases clipped from V and 6 bases from J, the junction kept 6 bases outside the gene matches. This CDR3 has 14 amino acids. The DNA for the CDR3 is TGCAGTGCTAGAGATGGGGACAGGGCGGGCGAGCAGTACTTC. Translating it yields CSARDGDRAGEQYF.

This clonotype has more than one count but fewer than ten. V is TRBV15 and J is TRBJ2-5; 10 bases agree with TRBD2. The DNA end favors TRBJ2-7, so the J call may be wrong. Germline CDR1 LNHNV, CDR2 YYDKDF (reference sequence). There are 15 residues in the CDR3. For the CDR3, the DNA is TGTGCCACCAGCAGGGGACTAGCGTTTTCCTACGAGCAGTACTTC. It is translated as CATSRGLAFSYEQYF.

This clonotype was observed at least ten times. Here the CDR3 DNA reads TGTGCCAGCAGTGAATATTCCGGCAATAACTATGGCTACACCTTC. Translation: CASSEYSGNNYGYTF. The chain employs TRBV25-1 and TRBJ1-2; no reliable D call. The CDR3 runs 15 residues. CDR1 is MGHDK and CDR2 is SYGVNS in the germline V gene. Trimming cost V 0 bases and J 1 base, with 9 bases left between them.

The chain recombines TRBV2 with TRBJ1-2; 7 nucleotides align to TRBD1. The CDR3 is made up of 13 amino acids. J was trimmed by 0 bases and V by 10 bases; bases with no gene match: 5. Germline values: CDR1 SNHLY, CDR2 FYNNEI. This CDR3 reads CAITGTANYGYTF. DNA of the CDR3: TGTGCCATAACCGGGACAGCTAACTATGGCTACACCTTC.

The V gene is TRBV6-5, the J gene TRBJ2-2; D ambiguous. There are 18 residues in the CDR3. V lost 2 bases and J lost 0, with 16 bases in between. Germline V CDR1 and CDR2: MNHEY, SVGAGI. The CDR3 nucleotides are TGTGCCAGCAGTTACAAAAGGCCGAGCAGTGCGAACACCGGGGAGCTGTTTTTT. Translated, it gives CASSYKRPSSANTGELFF.

This clonotype came up many times. An end of the junction differs from the germline gene, which may be a read error. V gene TRBV2 combines with J gene TRBJ2-7, with a weak D call TRBD1 (5 bases). Germline V gene lookup returns CDR1 SNHLY and CDR2 FYNNEI. The CDR3 consists of 11 residues. The CDR3 region is CASRESYEQYF. CDR3 bases: TGCGCCAGCAGGGAATCCTACGAGCAGTACTTC.

The rearrangement joins TRBV11-2 to TRBJ2-7, with 7 bases that match TRBD1. Germline values: CDR1 SGHAT, CDR2 FQNNGV. The V segment lost 1 base and the J segment 3 bases; nucleotides outside the gene matches: 6. The CDR3 is 15 residues long. The CDR3 region has the DNA TGTGCCAGCAGCTTAGTACAGGGGCCGGTCTACGAGCAGTACTTC. Translating it yields CASSLVQGPVYEQYF.

This chain joins TRBV7-9 and TRBJ1-2; D uncertain. CDR3 length equals 12 residues. In germline, CDR1 is SEHNR, CDR2 FQNEAQ (reference sequence). Trimming cost V 5 bases and J 6 bases, with 10 bases left between them. The CDR3 loop is CASSAYSDGYTF. In DNA, the CDR3 is TGTGCCAGCAGCGCTTACAGCGATGGCTACACCTTC.

There are a few counts of this clonotype. The chain combines TRBV7-9 with TRBJ2-5, with D perhaps TRBD2 (6 bases). The CDR3 consists of 14 residues. CDR1 is SEHNR, CDR2 FQNEAQ, per germline (reference sequence). V lost 7 bases and J lost 5, with 17 bases in between. The CDR3 loop is CASIELASLETQYF. The CDR3 region has the DNA TGTGCCAGCATCGAGCTAGCGAGTTTGGAGACCCAGTACTTC.

The chain recombines TRBV5-4 with TRBJ2-7; D unresolved. V was clipped by 10 bases and J by 3 bases, with 14 bases between them. The CDR3 sequence is 12 residues long. Germline V gene sequence: CDR1 SGHNT, CDR2 YYREEE (reference sequence). The CDR3 region has the DNA TGTGCCCTCGGTTCCGCTGACTACGAGCAGTACTTC. Residues: CALGSADYEQYF.

The gene calls are TRBV6-2 or TRBV6-3 and TRBJ1-1, with a weak D call TRBD1 (6 bases). The CDR3 length is 14 residues. CDR1 is MNHEY and CDR2 is SVGEGT in the germline V gene. V was shortened by 6 bases and J by 1 base, with 12 bases between the two germline ends. The CDR3 region has the DNA TGTGCCAGCAGGGGACAACTTCCGAACACTGAAGCTTTCTTT. This gives the protein CASRGQLPNTEAFF.

The sample holds a few counts of this clonotype. The V call is TRBV10-3, the J call TRBJ2-5, with 11 bases that match TRBD2. TRBJ2-7 matches the DNA end more closely, so the J call is doubtful. The CDR3 totals 15 residues. Germline V CDR1 and CDR2: ENHRY, SYGVKD. CDR3 protein: CAISSDSGGAHEQYF. The DNA of the CDR3 is TGTGCCATCAGTTCGGATAGCGGGGGGGCCCACGAGCAGTACTTC.

V gene TRBV6-2 or TRBV6-3 combines with J gene TRBJ2-3, with a tentative D call TRBD1 (5 bases). This CDR3 contains 14 residues. Germline-derived CDR1 and CDR2 are MNHEY and SVGEGT. V was cut by 8 bases and J by 2 bases, with 14 bases left in between. The CDR3 sequence: CASRPAGITDTQYF. CDR3 in DNA: TGTGCCAGCCGACCGGCAGGGATCACAGATACGCAGTATTTT.

A word on this clonotype: A much larger clone sits a single nucleotide away, making a read error possible. This chain joins TRBV29-1 and TRBJ2-5; 7 bases align to TRBD1. There are 11 residues in the CDR3. Per the germline V gene, CDR1 is SQVTM and CDR2 is ANQGSEA. The CDR3 sequence: CSVDRTETQHF. For the CDR3, the DNA is TGCAGCGTGGACAGGACGGAGACCCAGCACTTC.

This rearrangement joins TRBV28 to TRBJ2-3, with 11 positions matching TRBD2. The CDR3 length is 17 residues. Germline lookup yields CDR1 MDHEN and CDR2 SYDVKM. With V trimmed by 3 bases and J by 4 bases, 9 bases remained unmatched. Written as DNA, the CDR3 is TGTGCCAGCAGTTTTGCAAGACTAGCGGGATCGTCAGATACGCAGTATTTT. Protein product: CASSFARLAGSSDTQYF.

The chain is built from TRBV5-1 and TRBJ2-7; a possible D gene is TRBD2 (6 bases). The V and J ends lost 2 bases and 2 bases respectively, with 11 bases between them. CDR3 length: 14 residues. Germline V lookup: CDR1 SGHRS, CDR2 YFSETQ. The CDR3, as DNA: TGCGCCAGCAGCTTCCGGGACTTTCCCTACGAGCAGTACTTC. Residues: CASSFRDFPYEQYF.

Regarding this clonotype: The junction departs from the called germline gene at one end, perhaps through a read error. The chain couples TRBV9 to TRBJ1-1; tentatively, D is TRBD1 (6 bases). This CDR3 has 15 residues. Germline V gene data show CDR1 as SGDLS and CDR2 as YYNGEE. The CDR3 nucleotides are TGTGCCAGCAGCGCGACAGGTTGGGGGAACACTGAGGCTTTCTTT. Protein: CASSATGWGNTEAFF. Combining the CDR3 with reference TRBV9 and TRBJ1-1 gives the whole variable domain DSGVTQTPKHLITATGQRVTLRCSPRSGDLSVYWYQQSLDQGLQFLIQYYNGEERAKGNILERFSAQQFPDLHSELNLSSLELGDSALYFCASSATGWGNTEAFFGQGTRLTVV.

This clonotype was seen more than once but under ten times. The gene calls are TRBV10-3 and TRBJ1-2, with D maybe TRBD1 (6 bases). This CDR3 is 15 amino acids long. Germline values: CDR1 ENHRY, CDR2 SYGVKD. Between the trimmed V and J ends, which lost 10 bases and 3 bases, there was a span of 21 bases. The CDR3 DNA follows: TGTGCCACGTCGACTGGGACAAGGGATTACTATGGCTACACCTTC. This gives the protein CATSTGTRDYYGYTF.

This clonotype was picked up a small number of times. V usage is TRBV2 and J usage is TRBJ2-5; the match to TRBD1 covers 9 bases. The J call may be incorrect, as the DNA end agrees better with TRBJ2-7. Germline CDR1 and CDR2: SNHLY and FYNNEI. This CDR3 contains 16 residues. The CDR3 reads CASSDLSGTGIYEQYF. As DNA, the CDR3 is TGTGCCAGCAGTGACCTTTCCGGGACAGGGATTTACGAGCAGTACTTC.

This sequence joins TRBV20-1 and TRBJ2-7; 7 bases are shared with TRBD2. V lost 3 bases, J lost 4 bases, and 6 bases stayed unmatched. CDR1 is DFQATT, CDR2 SNEGSKA, per germline (reference sequence). The CDR3 totals 13 residues. The CDR3 loop reads CSARTAGQYEQYF. The CDR3 DNA is TGCAGTGCTAGGACAGCGGGGCAGTACGAGCAGTACTTC.

This clonotype was seen only a few times. The J gene is TRBJ2-7, the V gene TRBV20-1, with D maybe TRBD1 (6 bases). The V gene lost 5 bases and the J gene lost 5 bases, with 13 bases spanning the gap. CDR3 size: 12 residues. Germline CDR1 and CDR2: DFQATT and SNEGSKA (reference sequence). The CDR3 reads CSASGVEDEQYF. CDR3 DNA: TGCAGTGCTTCAGGGGTAGAGGACGAGCAGTACTTC.

This clonotype was detected only a few times. The V call is TRBV7-9, the J call TRBJ2-5; D possibly corresponds to TRBD1 (6 bases). The germline V gene has CDR1 SEHNR and CDR2 FQNEAQ (reference sequence). Trimming cost V 5 bases and J 5 bases, with 18 bases left between them. The CDR3 spans 15 residues. CDR3 sequence: CASSKGQGTPETQYF. The DNA for the CDR3 is TGTGCCAGCAGCAAAGGCCAGGGGACGCCGGAGACCCAGTACTTC.

This chain links TRBV20-1 with TRBJ1-4, with a possible D match to TRBD1 (6 bases). The V end was cut by 5 bases, the J end by 0 bases, with 16 bases between. Germline CDR1 and CDR2: DFQATT and SNEGSKA (reference sequence). There are 16 residues in the CDR3. The chain's CDR3 is CSASLEGVSTNEKLFF. DNA for the CDR3: TGCAGTGCTTCTCTAGAGGGGGTTTCAACTAATGAAAAACTGTTTTTT.

This clonotype was found a few times. The genes are TRBV7-9 and TRBJ2-3, with 10 bases identical to TRBD1. Germline CDR1 is SEHNR and CDR2 is FQNEAQ (reference sequence). Trimming took 5 bases from V and 8 from J; bases not matched to a gene: 13. This CDR3 is 16 amino acids long. The CDR3 region is CASSVPRDRGVFTQYF. The CDR3 nucleotides are TGTGCCAGCAGCGTTCCCCGGGACAGGGGCGTTTTTACGCAGTATTTT.

J is TRBJ1-2 and V is TRBV2; 12 nucleotides match TRBD1. Germline CDR1 reads SNHLY; CDR2 reads FYNNEI. V lost 6 bases to trimming and J lost 8 bases; unmatched junction nucleotides: 10. The CDR3 has 15 amino acids. The CDR3 here is CASRAPGQGAGGYTF. In DNA, the CDR3 is TGTGCCAGCAGAGCTCCGGGACAGGGGGCCGGCGGCTACACCTTC.

This sequence joins TRBV5-6 and TRBJ2-1, with 10 bases lining up with TRBD2. The germline V gene has CDR1 SGHDT and CDR2 YYEEEE. This CDR3 is built from 13 residues. The junction had 3 bases not matched to a gene; V was cut back by 4 bases and J by 8 bases. The CDR3 region has the DNA TGTGCCAGCAGCCGGACTAGCGGCGATGAGCAGTTCTTC. Translation: CASSRTSGDEQFF. Looking up the rest from reference TRBV5-6 and TRBJ2-1 gives the full variable domain: DAGVTQSPTHLIKTRGQQVTLRCSPKSGHDTVSWYQQALGQGPQFIFQYYEEEERQRGNFPDRFSGHQFPNYSSELNVNALLLGDSALYLCASSRTSGDEQFFGPGTRLTVL.

The chain recombines TRBV15 with TRBJ1-2; 10 bases map to TRBD1. CDR3 length equals 19 residues. V shed 0 bases and J 5 bases; nucleotides not matched to a gene: 15. Looked up from germline, CDR1 is LNHNV and CDR2 is YYDKDF (reference sequence). CDR3 in DNA: TGTGCCACCAGCAGAGATCGCCCGGGACAGGGGCGTCAGTGGTATGGCTACACCTTC. Amino acids: CATSRDRPGQGRQWYGYTF.

CDR3 sequence reads: CASSLRLSSGVHNEQFF. In DNA, the CDR3 is TGTGCCAGCAGCCTTAGGCTCTCGTCGGGGGTTCACAATGAGCAGTTCTTC. The rearrangement uses TRBV7-6 and TRBJ2-1, with TRBD2 as a possible D gene (6 bases). This CDR3 is built from 17 residues. The germline V gene has CDR1 SGHVS and CDR2 FNYEAQ. V was cut by 5 bases and J by 5 bases, with 22 bases left in between.

V is TRBV10-3 and J is TRBJ2-5; tentative D call: TRBD2 (6 bases). The V end was cut by 2 bases, the J end by 1 base, with 8 bases between. The CDR3 extends over 14 amino acids. Per germline, CDR1 ENHRY and CDR2 SYGVKD. CDR3 sequence reads: CAISEGGIQETQYF. DNA for the CDR3: TGTGCCATCAGTGAGGGGGGGATCCAAGAGACCCAGTACTTC.